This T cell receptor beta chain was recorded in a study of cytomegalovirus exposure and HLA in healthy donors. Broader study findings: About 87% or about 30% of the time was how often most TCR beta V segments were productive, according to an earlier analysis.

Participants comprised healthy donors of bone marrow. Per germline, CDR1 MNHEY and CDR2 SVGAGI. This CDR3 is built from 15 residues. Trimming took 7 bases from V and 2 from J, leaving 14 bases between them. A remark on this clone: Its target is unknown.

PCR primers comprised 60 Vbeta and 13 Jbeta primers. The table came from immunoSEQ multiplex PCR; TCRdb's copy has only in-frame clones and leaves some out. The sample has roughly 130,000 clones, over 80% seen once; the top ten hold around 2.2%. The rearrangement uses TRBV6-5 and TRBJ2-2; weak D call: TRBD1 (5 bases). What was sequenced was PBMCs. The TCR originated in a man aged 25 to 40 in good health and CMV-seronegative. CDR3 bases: TGTGCCAGCACCCACAGGCATCTTAACACCGGGGAGCTGTTTTTT. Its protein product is CASTHRHLNTGELFF.